The T cell receptor beta chain described here comes from a study of blood T cell repertoires in COVID-19. Grouping used clinical history reported by participants in a survey and questionnaire. Authors' data handling: Estimation of nucleated cell counts was performed using reference gene primer amplification. Libraries were prepared by immunoSEQ multiplex PCR; TCRdb keeps only in-frame clonotypes and omits some of them. That table gives V, J and clone size, and the DNA gave D and trimming. The sample lists 280,000 or so clones, nearly 90% seen once, with 1.5% to 2% in the top ten. Germline CDR1 is MNHEY and CDR2 is SVGAGI. The CDR3 is 13 amino acids. V was clipped by 6 bases and J by 0 bases, with 8 bases between them.

The TCR originated in a woman under 30 with acute COVID-19. The specimen sequenced was PBMCs or T cells enriched from blood (not recorded which). The J gene is TRBJ1-2, the V gene TRBV6-5; D call uncertain. CDR3 nucleotide sequence: TGTGCCAGCAGGACGGGGTCTAACTATGGCTACACCTTC. Translation gives CASRTGSNYGYTF.